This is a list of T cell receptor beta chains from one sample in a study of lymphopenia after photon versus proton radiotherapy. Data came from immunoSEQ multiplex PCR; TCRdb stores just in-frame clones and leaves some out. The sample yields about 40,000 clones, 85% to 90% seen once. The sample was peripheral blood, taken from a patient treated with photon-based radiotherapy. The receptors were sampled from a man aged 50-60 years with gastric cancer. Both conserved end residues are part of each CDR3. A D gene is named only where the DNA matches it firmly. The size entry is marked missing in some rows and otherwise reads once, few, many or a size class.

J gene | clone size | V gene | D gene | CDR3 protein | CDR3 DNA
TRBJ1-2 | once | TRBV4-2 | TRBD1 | CASSPAGGGNYGYTF | TGTGCCAGCAGCCCTGCAGGGGGGGGGAATTATGGCTACACCTTC
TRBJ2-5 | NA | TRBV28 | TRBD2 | CASSLWGTSGRAGETQYF | TGTGCCAGCAGTTTATGGGGGACTAGCGGGAGGGCAGGGGAGACCCAGTACTTC
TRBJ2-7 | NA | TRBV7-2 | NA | CASSPGGGGQYF | TGTGCCAGCAGCCCAGGGGGCGGGGGGCAGTACTTC
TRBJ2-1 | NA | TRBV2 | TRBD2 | CASKAASGNNEQFF | TGTGCCAGCAAAGCCGCTAGCGGGAACAATGAGCAGTTCTTC
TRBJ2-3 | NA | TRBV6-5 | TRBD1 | CASSAQGATQYF | TGTGCCAGCAGTGCACAGGGGGCCACGCAGTATTTT
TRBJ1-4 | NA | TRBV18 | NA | CASSPLTNEKLFF | TGTGCCAGCTCACCTTTGACTAATGAAAAACTGTTTTTT
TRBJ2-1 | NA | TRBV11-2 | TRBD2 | CASSLVVAGATNEQFF | TGTGCCAGCAGCTTAGTGGTAGCGGGAGCCACCAATGAGCAGTTCTTC
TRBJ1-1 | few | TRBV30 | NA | CAWSLTGGHTEAFF | TGTGCCTGGAGCCTAACAGGAGGGCACACTGAAGCTTTCTTT
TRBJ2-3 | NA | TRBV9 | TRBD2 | CASSAGTSGRDTQYF | TGTGCCAGCAGCGCCGGGACTAGCGGGAGAGATACGCAGTATTTT
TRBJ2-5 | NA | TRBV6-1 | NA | CASSVDGTYQETQYF | TGTGCCAGCAGTGTGGACGGCACTTACCAAGAGACCCAGTACTTC
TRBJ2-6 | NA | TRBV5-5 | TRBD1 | CASSFLQGAISGANVLTF | TGTGCCAGCAGCTTCCTTCAGGGGGCAATCTCTGGGGCCAACGTCCTGACTTTC
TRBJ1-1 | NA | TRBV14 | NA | CASSQDLTGRGRTEAFF | TGTGCCAGCAGCCAAGATTTGACGGGCCGGGGGAGGACTGAAGCTTTCTTT
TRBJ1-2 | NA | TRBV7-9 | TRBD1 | CASSLGGDRASYGYTF | TGTGCCAGCAGCTTAGGTGGAGACAGGGCTTCCTATGGCTACACCTTC
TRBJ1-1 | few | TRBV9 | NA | CASSVAGAKNTEAFF | TGTGCCAGCAGCGTAGCAGGGGCGAAGAACACTGAAGCTTTCTTT
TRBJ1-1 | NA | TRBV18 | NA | CASSPSGMNTEAFF | TGTGCCAGCTCACCTTCAGGGATGAACACTGAAGCTTTCTTT
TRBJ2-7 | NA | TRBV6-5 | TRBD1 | CASKRQGAVSDEQYF | TGTGCCAGCAAGAGACAGGGGGCTGTTTCGGACGAGCAGTACTTC